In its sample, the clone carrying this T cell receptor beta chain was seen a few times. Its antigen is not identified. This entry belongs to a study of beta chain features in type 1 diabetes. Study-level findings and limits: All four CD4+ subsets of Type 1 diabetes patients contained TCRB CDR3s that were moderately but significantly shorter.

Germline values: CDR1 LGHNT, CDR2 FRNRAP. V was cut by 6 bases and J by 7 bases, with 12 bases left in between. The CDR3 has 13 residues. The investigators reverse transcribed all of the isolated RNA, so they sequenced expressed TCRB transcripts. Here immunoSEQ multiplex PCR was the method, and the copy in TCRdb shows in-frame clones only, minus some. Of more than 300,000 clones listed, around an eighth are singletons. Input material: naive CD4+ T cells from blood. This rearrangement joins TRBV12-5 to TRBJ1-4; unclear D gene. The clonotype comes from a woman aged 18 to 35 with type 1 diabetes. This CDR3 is CASGPSGVEKLFF. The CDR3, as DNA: TGTGCTAGTGGCCCGTCGGGTGTTGAAAAACTGTTTTTT.